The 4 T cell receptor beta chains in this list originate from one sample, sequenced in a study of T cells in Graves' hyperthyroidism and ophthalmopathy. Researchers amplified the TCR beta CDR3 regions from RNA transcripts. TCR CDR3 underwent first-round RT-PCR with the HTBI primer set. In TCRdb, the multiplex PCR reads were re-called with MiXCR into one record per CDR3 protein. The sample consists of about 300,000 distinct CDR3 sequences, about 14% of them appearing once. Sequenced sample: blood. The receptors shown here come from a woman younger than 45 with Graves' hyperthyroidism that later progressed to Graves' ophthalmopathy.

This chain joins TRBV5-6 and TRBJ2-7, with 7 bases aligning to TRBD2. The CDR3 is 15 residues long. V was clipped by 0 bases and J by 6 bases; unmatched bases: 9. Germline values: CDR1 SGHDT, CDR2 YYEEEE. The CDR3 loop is CASSLEAGSRAEQYF. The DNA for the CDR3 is TGTGCCAGCAGCTTGGAAGCGGGATCTCGGGCCGAGCAGTACTTC. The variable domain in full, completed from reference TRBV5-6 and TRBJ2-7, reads DAGVTQSPTHLIKTRGQQVTLRCSPKSGHDTVSWYQQALGQGPQFIFQYYEEEERQRGNFPDRFSGHQFPNYSSELNVNALLLGDSALYLCASSLEAGSRAEQYFGPGTRLTVT.

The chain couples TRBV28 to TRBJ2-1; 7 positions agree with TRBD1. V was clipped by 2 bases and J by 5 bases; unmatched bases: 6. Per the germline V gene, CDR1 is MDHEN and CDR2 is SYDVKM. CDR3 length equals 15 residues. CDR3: CASSLRDRSNNEQFF. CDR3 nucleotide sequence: TGTGCCAGCAGTTTAAGGGACAGATCAAACAATGAGCAGTTCTTC.

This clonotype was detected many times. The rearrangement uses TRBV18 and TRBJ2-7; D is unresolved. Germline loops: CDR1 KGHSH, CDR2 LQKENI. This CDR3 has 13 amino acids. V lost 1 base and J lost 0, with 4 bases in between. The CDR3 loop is CASSPQNSYEQYF. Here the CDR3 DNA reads TGTGCCAGCTCACCACAAAACTCCTACGAGCAGTACTTC.

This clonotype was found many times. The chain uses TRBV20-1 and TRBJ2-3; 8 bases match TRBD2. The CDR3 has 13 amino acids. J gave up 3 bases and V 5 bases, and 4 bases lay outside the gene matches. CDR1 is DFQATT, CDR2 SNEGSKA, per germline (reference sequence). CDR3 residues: CSARLATTDTQYF. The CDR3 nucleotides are TGCAGTGCTCGACTAGCGACAACAGATACGCAGTATTTT.